The rows below give T cell receptor beta chains drawn from one sample of a study of shared clonotypes between healthy human individuals. The protocol was immunoSEQ multiplex PCR, while the TCRdb copy is restricted to in-frame clones and leaves out a portion. This table holds around 1.9 million clones, just under 95% found once. The specimen sequenced was naive CD8+ T cells from PBMCs. The source is a man younger than 30 in good health. Some clones in this sample may be carry-over from other donors' samples. Each CDR3 is given with its conserved first and last residue. A D gene is named only where the DNA matches it firmly. Size is omitted from some rows. Given values are once, few, many or a class for expanded clones.

V gene	clone size	D gene	J gene	CDR3 DNA	CDR3 protein
TRBV4-1	.	.	TRBJ1-1	TGCGCCAGCAGCCAGTATACTATGAACACTGAAGCTTTCTTT	CASSQYTMNTEAFF
TRBV28	.	TRBD1	TRBJ1-1	TGTGCCAGCAGTCCCATATGGACAGGGCTGAACACTGAAGCTTTCTTT	CASSPIWTGLNTEAFF
TRBV27	.	.	TRBJ2-2	TGTGCCAGCAGTTTACTCCCGGGAGGGGGCCACACCGGGGAGCTGTTTTTT	CASSLLPGGGHTGELFF
TRBV10-3	.	TRBD2	TRBJ2-3	TGTGCCATCAGGGGGCTGGGAGCGGGAGTCGATACGCAGTATTTT	CAIRGLGAGVDTQYF
TRBV7-9	.	TRBD2	TRBJ2-7	TGTGCCAGCAGCTCCCGGACTAGCGGAACCTACGAGCAGTACTTC	CASSSRTSGTYEQYF
TRBV27	.	.	TRBJ2-2	TGTGCCAGCAGCCCCCCGATAGGAACCGGGGAGCTGTTTTTT	CASSPPIGTGELFF
TRBV5-1	.	.	TRBJ2-7	TGCGCCAGCAGCCCGCACCCGACAGGCTACGAGCAGTACTTC	CASSPHPTGYEQYF
TRBV4-1	.	.	TRBJ1-1	TGCGCCAGCAGCCAAGGACACTTGAACACTGAAGCTTTCTTT	CASSQGHLNTEAFF
TRBV28	.	.	TRBJ1-1	TGTGCCAGCAGCCCTCCGGGACGTTTGAACACTGAAGCTTTCTTT	CASSPPGRLNTEAFF
TRBV6-6	.	TRBD1	TRBJ1-4	TGTGCCAGCAGTTACCCGGACAGGGCTGAAAAACTGTTTTTT	CASSYPDRAEKLFF
TRBV5-6	.	TRBD1	TRBJ1-1	TGTGCCAGCAGCTTTAGGACAGGGCGTACTGAAGCTTTCTTT	CASSFRTGRTEAFF
TRBV29-1	.	.	TRBJ2-1	TGCAGCGTGTCGGTCCATGAGCAGTTCTTC	CSVSVHEQFF
TRBV28	.	.	TRBJ2-7	TGTGCCAGCAGTCCTTCCCCGGGACGGTTATACGAGCAGTACTTC	CASSPSPGRLYEQYF
TRBV28	.	.	TRBJ2-3	TGTGCCAGCAGTTTAGCCGGGCCCGGCACAGATACGCAGTATTTT	CASSLAGPGTDTQYF
TRBV19	once	.	TRBJ2-1	TGTGCCTCCCAAAACCTGGGCAGCTCAGAAGAGCAGTTCTTC	CASQNLGSSEEQFF
TRBV7-9	.	.	TRBJ1-2	TGTGCCAGCAGCTTAATTTCTGGGCAGGGTCTCTATGGCTACACCTTC	CASSLISGQGLYGYTF